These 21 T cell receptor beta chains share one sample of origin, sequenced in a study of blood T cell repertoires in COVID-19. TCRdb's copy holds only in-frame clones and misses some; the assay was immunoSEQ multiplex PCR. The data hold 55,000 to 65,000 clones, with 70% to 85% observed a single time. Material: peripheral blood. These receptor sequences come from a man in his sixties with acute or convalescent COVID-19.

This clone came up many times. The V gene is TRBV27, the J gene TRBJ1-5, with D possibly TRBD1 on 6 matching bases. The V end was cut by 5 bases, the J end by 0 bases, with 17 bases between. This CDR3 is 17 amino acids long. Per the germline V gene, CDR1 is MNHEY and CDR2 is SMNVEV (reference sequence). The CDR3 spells CASSRRQGMYSNQPQHF. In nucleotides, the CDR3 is TGTGCCAGCAGTAGGCGGCAGGGGATGTATAGCAATCAGCCCCAGCATTTT.

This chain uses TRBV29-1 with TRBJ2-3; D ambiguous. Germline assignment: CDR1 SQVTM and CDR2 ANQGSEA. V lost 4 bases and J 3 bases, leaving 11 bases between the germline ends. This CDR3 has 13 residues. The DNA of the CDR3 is TGCAGCGTTGGAGCCGGAGTTACAGATACGCAGTATTTT. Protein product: CSVGAGVTDTQYF.

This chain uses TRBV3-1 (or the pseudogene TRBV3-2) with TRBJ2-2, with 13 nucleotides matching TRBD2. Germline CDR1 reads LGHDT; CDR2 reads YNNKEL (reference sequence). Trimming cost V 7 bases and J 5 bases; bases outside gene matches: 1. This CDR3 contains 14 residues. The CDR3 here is CASTGLAGTGELFF. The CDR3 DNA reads TGTGCCAGCACGGGACTAGCGGGAACCGGGGAGCTGTTTTTT.

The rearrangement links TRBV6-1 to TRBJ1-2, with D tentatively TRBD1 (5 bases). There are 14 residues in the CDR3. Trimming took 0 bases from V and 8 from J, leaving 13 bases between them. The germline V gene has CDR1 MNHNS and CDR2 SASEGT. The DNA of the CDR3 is TGTGCCAGCAGTGAAGCGCAACAGGTCGCAGGCTACACCTTC. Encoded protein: CASSEAQQVAGYTF.

The CDR3 reads CASSPRTENIQYF. The CDR3, as DNA: TGCGCCAGCAGCCCCCGGACAGAAAACATTCAGTACTTC. V and J are TRBV10-1 and TRBJ2-4; a possible D gene is TRBD1 (6 bases). There are 13 residues in the CDR3. V dropped 6 bases and J dropped 5 bases, with 11 bases sitting between them. In germline, CDR1 is WNHNN, CDR2 SYGVQD (reference sequence).

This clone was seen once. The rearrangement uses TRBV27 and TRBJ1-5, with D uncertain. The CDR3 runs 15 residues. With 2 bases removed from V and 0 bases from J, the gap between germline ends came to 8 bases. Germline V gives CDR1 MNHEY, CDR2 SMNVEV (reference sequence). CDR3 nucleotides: TGTGCCAGCAGTTTAAGACGGGATAGCAATCAGCCCCAGCATTTT. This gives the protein CASSLRRDSNQPQHF.

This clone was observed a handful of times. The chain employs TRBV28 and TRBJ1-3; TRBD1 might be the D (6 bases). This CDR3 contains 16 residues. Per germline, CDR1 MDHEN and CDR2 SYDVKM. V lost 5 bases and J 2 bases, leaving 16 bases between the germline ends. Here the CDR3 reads CASSPMGAGAGNTIYF. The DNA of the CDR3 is TGTGCCAGCAGTCCCATGGGGGCAGGGGCTGGAAACACCATATATTTT. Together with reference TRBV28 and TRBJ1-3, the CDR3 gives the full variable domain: DVKVTQSSRYLVKRTGEKVFLECVQDMDHENMFWYRQDPGLGLRLIYFSYDVKMKEKGDIPEGYSVSREKKERFSLILESASTNQTSMYLCASSPMGAGAGNTIYFGEGSWLTVV.

The CDR3 DNA is TGCAGTGCTGGTGGACTAGCGGGTGGGGCCAACGTCCTGACTTTC. Amino acid sequence: CSAGGLAGGANVLTF. V is TRBV20-1 and J is TRBJ2-6, with 11 bases lining up with TRBD2. Trimming took 5 bases from V and 3 from J; bases not matched to a gene: 3. Germline V gene lookup returns CDR1 DFQATT and CDR2 SNEGSKA (reference sequence). The CDR3 runs to 15 residues.

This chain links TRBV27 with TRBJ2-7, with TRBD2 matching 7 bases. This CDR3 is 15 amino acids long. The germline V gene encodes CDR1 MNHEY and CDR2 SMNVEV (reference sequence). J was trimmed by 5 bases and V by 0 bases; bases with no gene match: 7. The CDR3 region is CASSLSGRVLNEQYF. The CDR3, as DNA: TGTGCCAGCAGTTTATCGGGGAGGGTGTTGAACGAGCAGTACTTC.

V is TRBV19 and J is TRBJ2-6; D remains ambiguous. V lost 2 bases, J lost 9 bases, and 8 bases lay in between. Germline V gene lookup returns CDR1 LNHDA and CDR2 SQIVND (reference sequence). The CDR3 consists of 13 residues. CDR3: CASSINFDNVLTF. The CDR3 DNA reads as TGTGCCAGTAGTATAAACTTCGACAACGTCCTGACTTTC.

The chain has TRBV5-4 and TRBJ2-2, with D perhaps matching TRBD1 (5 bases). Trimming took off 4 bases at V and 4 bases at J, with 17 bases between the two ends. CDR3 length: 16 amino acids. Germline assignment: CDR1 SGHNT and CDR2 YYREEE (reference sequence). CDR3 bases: TGTGCCAGCAGCCCCGCCCCGGGCCAGGGCACCGGGGAGCTGTTTTTT. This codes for CASSPAPGQGTGELFF.

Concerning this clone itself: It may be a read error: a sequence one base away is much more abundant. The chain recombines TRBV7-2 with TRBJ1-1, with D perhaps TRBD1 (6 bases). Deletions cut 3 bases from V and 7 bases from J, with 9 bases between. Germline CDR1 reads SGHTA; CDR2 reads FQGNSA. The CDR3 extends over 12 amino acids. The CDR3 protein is CASSLQGIEAFF. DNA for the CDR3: TGTGCCAGCAGCTTGCAGGGGATTGAAGCTTTCTTT.

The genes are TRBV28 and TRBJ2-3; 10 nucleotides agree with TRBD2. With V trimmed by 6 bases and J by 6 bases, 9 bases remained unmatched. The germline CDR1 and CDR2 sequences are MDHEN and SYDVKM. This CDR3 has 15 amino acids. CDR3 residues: CASSLSGRAYDTQYF. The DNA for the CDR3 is TGTGCCAGCAGCCTGAGCGGGAGGGCCTATGATACGCAGTATTTT.

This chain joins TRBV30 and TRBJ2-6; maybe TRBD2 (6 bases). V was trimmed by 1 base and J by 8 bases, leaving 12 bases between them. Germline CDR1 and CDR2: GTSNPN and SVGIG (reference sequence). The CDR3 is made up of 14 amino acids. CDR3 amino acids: CAWSEGGDPNVLTF. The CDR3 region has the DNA TGTGCCTGGAGTGAGGGAGGAGACCCCAACGTCCTGACTTTC.

CDR3 region: CAWGAAYEQYF. In DNA, the CDR3 is TGTGCCTGGGGAGCGGCCTACGAGCAGTACTTC. This chain joins TRBV30 and TRBJ2-7; D is possibly TRBD2 (5 bases). CDR1 is GTSNPN, CDR2 SVGIG, per germline (reference sequence). Trimming pared 5 bases from V and 2 bases from J, leaving 7 bases between. There are 11 residues in the CDR3.

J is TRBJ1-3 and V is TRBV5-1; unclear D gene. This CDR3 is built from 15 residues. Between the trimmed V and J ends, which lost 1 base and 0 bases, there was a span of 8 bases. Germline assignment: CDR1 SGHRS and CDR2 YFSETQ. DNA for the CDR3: TGCGCCAGCAGCTTGTCGGGGTCCTCTGGAAACACCATATATTTT. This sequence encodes CASSLSGSSGNTIYF.

The CDR3 here is CASSLVSGLVQPQHF. CDR3 DNA sequence: TGTGCCAGCAGCTTAGTGTCAGGGCTAGTTCAGCCCCAGCATTTT. V usage is TRBV7-2 and J usage is TRBJ1-5; D possibly corresponds to TRBD1 (5 bases). The CDR3 has 15 amino acids. Trimming shortened V by 1 base and J by 6 bases, and 13 bases separated the two germline ends. Germline loops: CDR1 SGHTA, CDR2 FQGNSA.

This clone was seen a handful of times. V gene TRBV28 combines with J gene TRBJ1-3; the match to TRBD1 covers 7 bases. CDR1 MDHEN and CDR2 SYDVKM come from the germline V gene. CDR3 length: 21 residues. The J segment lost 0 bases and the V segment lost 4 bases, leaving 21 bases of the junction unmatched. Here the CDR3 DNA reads TGTGCCAGCAGTTCCTACCTCCGGGACAGAGCCTCACCTTCCTCTGGAAACACCATATATTTT. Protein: CASSSYLRDRASPSSGNTIYF.

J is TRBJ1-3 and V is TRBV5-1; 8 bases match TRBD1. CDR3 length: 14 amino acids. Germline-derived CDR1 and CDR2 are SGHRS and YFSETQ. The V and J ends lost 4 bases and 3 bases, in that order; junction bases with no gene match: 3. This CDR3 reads CASSPGTGGNTIYF. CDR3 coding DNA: TGCGCCAGCAGCCCCGGGACAGGTGGAAACACCATATATTTT.

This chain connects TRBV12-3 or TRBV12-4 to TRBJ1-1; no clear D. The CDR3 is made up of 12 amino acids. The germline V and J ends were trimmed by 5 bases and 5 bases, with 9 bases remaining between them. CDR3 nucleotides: TGTGCCAGCAGTCCCCGGGGTACTGAAGCTTTCTTT. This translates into CASSPRGTEAFF.

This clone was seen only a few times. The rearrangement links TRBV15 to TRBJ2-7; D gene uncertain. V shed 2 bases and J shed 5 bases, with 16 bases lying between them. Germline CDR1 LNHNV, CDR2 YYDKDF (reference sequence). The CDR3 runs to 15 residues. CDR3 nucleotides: TGTGCCACCAGCAGATCCGTTGGCAGTAAAAACGAGCAGTACTTC. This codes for CATSRSVGSKNEQYF.